This TCR beta chain originates from a study of CD8+ T cells in alopecia areata. Following RNA extraction, reverse transcription yielded cDNA that acted as the sequencing template. Sequencing used immunoSEQ multiplex PCR; TCRdb keeps in-frame clones, though not all of them. The repertoire consists of 150,000 or so clones, with 45% to 60% occurring once and the leading ten covering approximately 6.6%. Study findings and constraints: Normal-skin resident alphabeta T cells also appear among scalp sample sequences.

Trimming removed 2 bases at V and 3 bases at J, with 22 bases between. The CDR3 spans 19 residues. Germline assignment: CDR1 MGHRA and CDR2 YSYEKL. About this clone itself: The antigen is undetermined.

The sequence was collected from a human donor with alopecia areata. The chain recombines TRBV4-1 with TRBJ2-2; the D is unclear. Input material: CD4+ T cells sorted from blood. Here the CDR3 DNA reads TGCGCCAGCAGCCAAACCGCGCTGGAGTCCATGGGGTACACCGGGGAGCTGTTTTTT. It codes for CASSQTALESMGYTGELFF.